This T cell receptor (beta chain) originates from a study of T cell clonotyping in hematopoietic cell transplantation. Whole-study context: Recipients' pretransplant samples followed cytoreduction. The study's findings and limits: Broader posttransplant TCR repertoire diversity was predicted by graft donor and pretransplant recipient Inverse Simpson Index values.

The CDR3 has 15 residues. Germline CDR1 reads SGHRS; CDR2 reads YFSETQ. The V gene end was trimmed by 0 bases and the J gene end by 6 bases; junction bases not matched to a gene: 8. Points on this clone: Antigen unknown.

Described time point: recipient sample about 28 days before transplant, after cytoreduction. Repertoires were generated with immunoSEQ multiplex PCR, while TCRdb's copy carries only in-frame clones and drops some. The table has tens of thousands of clones, 96% seen once. The TCR was taken from a woman aged 45-65 years with acute myeloid leukemia. Some clones in this sample may be carry-over from other donors' samples. The chain is built from TRBV5-1 and TRBJ1-2, with 7 bases lining up with TRBD1. The sequences come from peripheral blood mononuclear cells, collected before stem cell transplant. The CDR3 loop reads CASSLAAGGWDGYTF. For the CDR3, the DNA is TGCGCCAGCAGCTTGGCGGCAGGGGGTTGGGATGGCTACACCTTC.